A selection of T cell receptor beta chains follows, all from one sample in a study of shared clonotypes between healthy human individuals. Measured with immunoSEQ multiplex PCR; TCRdb has only the in-frame clones, and not every one. The sample lists fewer than 2.5 million clones; roughly 93% were seen once. Input material: naive CD4+ T cells from PBMCs. Every receptor here comes from a man in his late teens or twenties in good health. Some clones in this sample may be carry-over from other donors' samples. Both conserved end residues are part of each CDR3. A D gene is named only where the DNA matches it firmly. Size values are once, few and many counts, or a class for expanded clones, and some rows have none.

v_call: TRBV5-6; clone_size: once; d_call: NA; j_call: TRBJ2-3; cdr3_length: 13; cdr3_nt: TGTGCCAGCAGCTTGGGCTCCACAGATACGCAGTATTTT; cdr3_aa: CASSLGSTDTQYF
v_call: TRBV5-5; clone_size: once; d_call: TRBD1; j_call: TRBJ1-3; cdr3_length: 16; cdr3_nt: TGTGCCAGCAGCCTAAGACAGGGACGCTCTGGAAACACCATATATTTT; cdr3_aa: CASSLRQGRSGNTIYF
v_call: TRBV2; clone_size: NA; d_call: NA; j_call: TRBJ1-3; cdr3_length: 14; cdr3_nt: TGTGCCAGCAGTGAAGGGGGCTCTGGAAACACCATATATTTT; cdr3_aa: CASSEGGSGNTIYF
v_call: TRBV5-1; clone_size: NA; d_call: NA; j_call: TRBJ1-1; cdr3_length: 16; cdr3_nt: TGCGCCAGCAGCTTGGAGGCCACAGACAAAGGGACTGAAGCTTTCTTT; cdr3_aa: CASSLEATDKGTEAFF
v_call: TRBV4-3; clone_size: NA; d_call: NA; j_call: TRBJ1-1; cdr3_length: 14; cdr3_nt: TGCGCCAGCAGCCAAGTAGTGGGGGTCACTGAAGCTTTCTTT; cdr3_aa: CASSQVVGVTEAFF
v_call: TRBV18; clone_size: NA; d_call: NA; j_call: TRBJ1-1; cdr3_length: 12; cdr3_nt: TGTGCCAGCTCACGGCAGGCCGTTGAAGCTTTCTTT; cdr3_aa: CASSRQAVEAFF
v_call: TRBV5-4; clone_size: NA; d_call: TRBD2; j_call: TRBJ2-4; cdr3_length: 14; cdr3_nt: TGTGCCAGCGCATCCGGGACTAGTATTGGCATTCAGTACTTC; cdr3_aa: CASASGTSIGIQYF
v_call: TRBV7-2; clone_size: NA; d_call: NA; j_call: TRBJ1-1; cdr3_length: 13; cdr3_nt: TGTGCCAGCAGCTTAGGCAGTGCTCCTGAAGCTTTCTTT; cdr3_aa: CASSLGSAPEAFF
v_call: TRBV19; clone_size: NA; d_call: TRBD1; j_call: TRBJ1-5; cdr3_length: 18; cdr3_nt: TGTGCCAGTAGTATGAGAGGGGGCGGTAGCCCGGAAGGTCAGCCCCAGCATTTT; cdr3_aa: CASSMRGGGSPEGQPQHF
v_call: TRBV9; clone_size: NA; d_call: NA; j_call: TRBJ1-1; cdr3_length: 13; cdr3_nt: TGTGCCAGCAGCGTAGGGCAGTACACTGAAGCTTTCTTT; cdr3_aa: CASSVGQYTEAFF
v_call: TRBV4-2; clone_size: NA; d_call: NA; j_call: TRBJ1-3; cdr3_length: 15; cdr3_nt: TGTGCCAGCAGCCAAGATCTAGGGAGGGGAAACACCATATATTTT; cdr3_aa: CASSQDLGRGNTIYF
v_call: TRBV7-9; clone_size: NA; d_call: TRBD1; j_call: TRBJ2-5; cdr3_length: 14; cdr3_nt: TGTGCCAGCAGTTTGGACAGGGGCCAAGAGACCCAGTACTTC; cdr3_aa: CASSLDRGQETQYF
v_call: TRBV4-1; clone_size: NA; d_call: TRBD1; j_call: TRBJ2-7; cdr3_length: 16; cdr3_nt: TGCGCCAGCAGCCGGAAGGCTGGACAGGGGGACTACGAGCAGTACTTC; cdr3_aa: CASSRKAGQGDYEQYF
v_call: TRBV7-9; clone_size: NA; d_call: NA; j_call: TRBJ1-3; cdr3_length: 14; cdr3_nt: TGTGCCAGCAGCCAAAACAGGGCTGGAAACACCATATATTTT; cdr3_aa: CASSQNRAGNTIYF
v_call: TRBV28; clone_size: NA; d_call: NA; j_call: TRBJ1-2; cdr3_length: 16; cdr3_nt: TGTGCCAGCAGTTTATTTAGTCTCGGGCAGGACTATGGCTACACCTTC; cdr3_aa: CASSLFSLGQDYGYTF
v_call: TRBV5-1; clone_size: once; d_call: NA; j_call: TRBJ2-2; cdr3_length: 17; cdr3_nt: TGCGCCAGCAGCTTGGGCCCAGACAGATTCAACACCGGGGAGCTGTTTTTT; cdr3_aa: CASSLGPDRFNTGELFF
v_call: TRBV28; clone_size: once; d_call: NA; j_call: TRBJ2-3; cdr3_length: 13; cdr3_nt: TGTGCCAGCAGTGCCAACATGGCCGATACGCAGTATTTT; cdr3_aa: CASSANMADTQYF
v_call: TRBV5-1; clone_size: NA; d_call: TRBD1; j_call: TRBJ1-2; cdr3_length: 14; cdr3_nt: TGCGCCAGCAGCTGGGGACAGGATGTCAGTGGCTACACCTTC; cdr3_aa: CASSWGQDVSGYTF
v_call: TRBV5-1; clone_size: NA; d_call: NA; j_call: TRBJ2-7; cdr3_length: 13; cdr3_nt: TGCGCCAGCAGCGACAGGACCCACCACGAGCAGTACTTC; cdr3_aa: CASSDRTHHEQYF
v_call: TRBV19; clone_size: NA; d_call: NA; j_call: TRBJ1-1; cdr3_length: 13; cdr3_nt: TGTGCCAGTAGTCCCCCCGGGCCCACTGAAGCTTTCTTT; cdr3_aa: CASSPPGPTEAFF
v_call: TRBV2; clone_size: NA; d_call: NA; j_call: TRBJ2-4; cdr3_length: 17; cdr3_nt: TGTGCCAGCAGTCAACTTACAGGGACACTAGCCAAAAACATTCAGTACTTC; cdr3_aa: CASSQLTGTLAKNIQYF
v_call: TRBV19; clone_size: NA; d_call: NA; j_call: TRBJ1-2; cdr3_length: 13; cdr3_nt: TGTGCCAGTAGTGGGCAGGAGGCCTATGGCTACACCTTC; cdr3_aa: CASSGQEAYGYTF
v_call: TRBV6-1; clone_size: NA; d_call: NA; j_call: TRBJ2-4; cdr3_length: 13; cdr3_nt: TGTGCCAGCAGTGCTTTACAGGGAAACATTCAGTACTTC; cdr3_aa: CASSALQGNIQYF
v_call: TRBV6-6; clone_size: once; d_call: TRBD1; j_call: TRBJ1-1; cdr3_length: 16; cdr3_nt: TGTGCCAGCAGCTGGGACAGGGTGAATGTTAACACTGAAGCTTTCTTT; cdr3_aa: CASSWDRVNVNTEAFF
v_call: TRBV5-1; clone_size: NA; d_call: NA; j_call: TRBJ2-2; cdr3_length: 11; cdr3_nt: TGCGCCAGCAGTTGGGCCGGGGAGCTGTTTTTT; cdr3_aa: CASSWAGELFF
v_call: TRBV28; clone_size: NA; d_call: NA; j_call: TRBJ2-7; cdr3_length: 12; cdr3_nt: TGTGCCAGCAGTTTTCGGGGCAACGAGCAGTACTTC; cdr3_aa: CASSFRGNEQYF
v_call: TRBV30; clone_size: NA; d_call: TRBD1; j_call: TRBJ1-5; cdr3_length: 13; cdr3_nt: TGTGCCTGGGGACAGGGGGCTCTTCAGCCCCAGCATTTT; cdr3_aa: CAWGQGALQPQHF
v_call: TRBV5-6; clone_size: NA; d_call: NA; j_call: TRBJ2-3; cdr3_length: 15; cdr3_nt: TGTGCCAGCAGCATTTCGGGTACCCTCACAGATACGCAGTATTTT; cdr3_aa: CASSISGTLTDTQYF
v_call: TRBV5-1; clone_size: NA; d_call: TRBD2; j_call: TRBJ2-1; cdr3_length: 17; cdr3_nt: TGCGCCAGCAGCTTGTTTTCTAGCGGTTGGTCCTACAATGAGCAGTTCTTC; cdr3_aa: CASSLFSSGWSYNEQFF
v_call: TRBV5-1; clone_size: NA; d_call: NA; j_call: TRBJ1-2; cdr3_length: 12; cdr3_nt: TGCGCCAGCAGTGCAAGTGCAGACGGCTACACCTTC; cdr3_aa: CASSASADGYTF
v_call: TRBV27; clone_size: NA; d_call: NA; j_call: TRBJ2-1; cdr3_length: 11; cdr3_nt: TGTGCCAGCAGTTTAGCTGCTGAGCAGTTCTTC; cdr3_aa: CASSLAAEQFF
v_call: TRBV7-2; clone_size: NA; d_call: NA; j_call: TRBJ2-6; cdr3_length: 15; cdr3_nt: TGTGCCAGCAGCTATCAGGGGTCTGGGGCCAACGTCCTGACTTTC; cdr3_aa: CASSYQGSGANVLTF
v_call: TRBV14; clone_size: NA; d_call: NA; j_call: TRBJ2-2; cdr3_length: 15; cdr3_nt: TGTGCCAGCAGCCAAGCGGGGAGTAGCACCGGGGAGCTGTTTTTT; cdr3_aa: CASSQAGSSTGELFF
v_call: TRBV27; clone_size: NA; d_call: NA; j_call: TRBJ1-4; cdr3_length: 13; cdr3_nt: TGTGCCAGCCGTCAACATCGCGGTGAAAAACTGTTTTTT; cdr3_aa: CASRQHRGEKLFF
v_call: TRBV5-1; clone_size: NA; d_call: NA; j_call: TRBJ2-1; cdr3_length: 14; cdr3_nt: TGCGCCAGCAGCTTGGAGGACCTACCACGGGAGCAGTTCTTC; cdr3_aa: CASSLEDLPREQFF
v_call: TRBV11-3; clone_size: NA; d_call: TRBD2; j_call: TRBJ2-3; cdr3_length: 15; cdr3_nt: TGTGCCAGCAGCTTGTTAGCGGGAGGTTCAGATACGCAGTATTTT; cdr3_aa: CASSLLAGGSDTQYF
v_call: TRBV18; clone_size: NA; d_call: NA; j_call: TRBJ2-3; cdr3_length: 15; cdr3_nt: TGTGCCAGCTCAGCAACGTCAAGGGGAACAGATACGCAGTATTTT; cdr3_aa: CASSATSRGTDTQYF
v_call: TRBV11-2; clone_size: NA; d_call: TRBD1; j_call: TRBJ2-3; cdr3_length: 14; cdr3_nt: TGTGCCAGCAGCTGGGACAGGGGGCTAGATACGCAGTATTTT; cdr3_aa: CASSWDRGLDTQYF
v_call: TRBV29-1; clone_size: NA; d_call: TRBD1; j_call: TRBJ1-4; cdr3_length: 16; cdr3_nt: TGCAGCGTTGAATGGGACAGGGGAAAGGATGGAGAAAAACTGTTTTTT; cdr3_aa: CSVEWDRGKDGEKLFF
v_call: TRBV27; clone_size: NA; d_call: NA; j_call: TRBJ2-7; cdr3_length: 13; cdr3_nt: TGTGCCAGCAGTTTTAGGGGGGCGGGCGAGCAGTACTTC; cdr3_aa: CASSFRGAGEQYF
v_call: TRBV7-2; clone_size: NA; d_call: NA; j_call: TRBJ2-5; cdr3_length: 14; cdr3_nt: TGTGCCAGCAGCAGGGGCGGGGACCAAGAGACCCAGTACTTC; cdr3_aa: CASSRGGDQETQYF
v_call: TRBV25-1; clone_size: NA; d_call: NA; j_call: TRBJ2-1; cdr3_length: 16; cdr3_nt: TGTGCCAGCCGCCCGCAGGGGCGGGGGTCCTACAATGAGCAGTTCTTC; cdr3_aa: CASRPQGRGSYNEQFF
v_call: TRBV4-1; clone_size: NA; d_call: NA; j_call: TRBJ2-1; cdr3_length: 21; cdr3_nt: TGCGCCAGCAGCCAAACCCCGGGGGGCTACGGTAGAAAAAGCTCCTACAATGAGCAGTTCTTC; cdr3_aa: CASSQTPGGYGRKSSYNEQFF
v_call: TRBV5-6; clone_size: NA; d_call: NA; j_call: TRBJ2-1; cdr3_length: 15; cdr3_nt: TGTGCCAGCAGCTTGGGTCGCGGCAGGGGCGGTGAGCAGTTCTTC; cdr3_aa: CASSLGRGRGGEQFF
v_call: TRBV27; clone_size: NA; d_call: TRBD2; j_call: TRBJ2-5; cdr3_length: 19; cdr3_nt: TGTGCCAGCAGTTTATCTATGCCGGGACTAGCGGGAGTTGAAGAGACCCAGTACTTC; cdr3_aa: CASSLSMPGLAGVEETQYF
v_call: TRBV29-1; clone_size: once; d_call: NA; j_call: TRBJ2-3; cdr3_length: 14; cdr3_nt: TGCAGCGTCGTTAGCGGCTTACTCACAGATACGCAGTATTTT; cdr3_aa: CSVVSGLLTDTQYF
v_call: TRBV2; clone_size: NA; d_call: NA; j_call: TRBJ2-7; cdr3_length: 16; cdr3_nt: TGTGCCAGCAAACCCCAGGGGAGCGGTCTTTCCTACGAGCAGTACTTC; cdr3_aa: CASKPQGSGLSYEQYF
v_call: TRBV5-1; clone_size: NA; d_call: NA; j_call: TRBJ2-1; cdr3_length: 12; cdr3_nt: TGCGCCAGCAGCCAACCTAGAGGGAGCCAGTTCTTC; cdr3_aa: CASSQPRGSQFF
v_call: TRBV18; clone_size: NA; d_call: NA; j_call: TRBJ1-2; cdr3_length: 15; cdr3_nt: TGTGCCAGCTCACCACTAAGGAGCACAAACTATGGCTACACCTTC; cdr3_aa: CASSPLRSTNYGYTF
v_call: TRBV7-6; clone_size: NA; d_call: NA; j_call: TRBJ2-3; cdr3_length: 17; cdr3_nt: TGTGCCAGCAGCTTACGCGGGTCGGGATCTAGCACAGATACGCAGTATTTT; cdr3_aa: CASSLRGSGSSTDTQYF
v_call: TRBV6-5; clone_size: once; d_call: TRBD2; j_call: TRBJ2-1; cdr3_length: 15; cdr3_nt: TGTGCCAGCAGTTTCCGGACTAGCGGGAGAGGGGAGCAGTTCTTC; cdr3_aa: CASSFRTSGRGEQFF
v_call: TRBV29-1; clone_size: NA; d_call: TRBD2; j_call: TRBJ2-2; cdr3_length: 17; cdr3_nt: TGCAGCGTTGAAGACCGGACTAGCGGGAGCAGAACCGGGGAGCTGTTTTTT; cdr3_aa: CSVEDRTSGSRTGELFF